This TCR beta chain was recovered during a study of blood T cell repertoires in COVID-19. From germline, CDR1 is MNHEY and CDR2 SVGAGI. The V gene end was trimmed by 4 bases and the J gene end by 7 bases; junction bases not matched to a gene: 6. The CDR3 is made up of 14 amino acids. The assay was immunoSEQ multiplex PCR, and TCRdb's table has in-frame clones only and misses some. The repertoire includes about 56,000 clones, approximately 89% of them detected once, and approximately 45% sits in the top ten. The sequence was collected from a woman aged 55-70 years with COVID-19, enrolled during active disease. The rearrangement links TRBV6-5 to TRBJ2-5; 10 positions agree with TRBD2. Material: peripheral blood. The CDR3 DNA follows: TGTGCCAGCAGTTTAGCGGGAGGTGGCGGGACCCAGTACTTC. Its protein is CASSLAGGGGTQYF.